These 20 T cell receptor beta chains were sequenced from one sample in a study of vaccination and CD4 T cells after COVID-19. Treatment indicated: roughly 10-day PBMC culture with coronavirus spike peptide pools or control peptides (ViraFEST assay). The Oncomine TCR Beta short-read assay was applied to DNA of cultured CD4+ T cells. From the PCR reads, TCRdb called clonotypes with MiXCR, one entry per CDR3 protein. Here the sample spans roughly 15,000 distinct CDR3 sequences, less than 55% being singletons. For these receptors, no antigen is known. The sequencing input was CD4+ T cells from blood, cultured in vitro. These receptors all come from a human donor who had recovered from COVID-19.

This chain uses TRBV19 with TRBJ2-7, with D perhaps matching TRBD1 (6 bases). There are 15 residues in the CDR3. Trimming took off 4 bases at V and 1 base at J, with 14 bases between the two ends. Germline V CDR1 and CDR2: LNHDA, SQIVND (reference sequence). CDR3 DNA sequence: TGTGCCAGTAGTAGGGCCGGGACACGGTCCTACGAGCAGTACTTC. It yields the protein CASSRAGTRSYEQYF.

This clonotype was counted once. The rearrangement joins TRBV7-2 to TRBJ2-7; 7 bases align to TRBD1. Germline V gene sequence: CDR1 SGHTA, CDR2 FQGNSA. Trimming took 3 bases from V and 9 from J; bases not matched to a gene: 8. The CDR3 sequence is 13 residues long. The CDR3: CASSLRQGSGQYF. CDR3 DNA: TGTGCCAGCAGCTTGCGACAGGGAAGCGGGCAGTACTTC.

This chain uses TRBV7-6 with TRBJ2-5; TRBD1 aligns across 9 bases. Losses at the gene ends were 5 bases for V and 3 bases for J; bases not matched to a gene: 7. CDR3 size: 15 residues. The V gene's germline CDR1 is SGHVS and CDR2 FNYEAQ. The CDR3, as DNA: TGTGCCAGCAGCAACGCGGACAGGGGTGAAGAGACCCAGTACTTC. Translation: CASSNADRGEETQYF. Complete variable domain (other parts from reference TRBV7-6 and TRBJ2-5): GAGVSQSPRYKVTKRGQDVALRCDPISGHVSLYWYRQALGQGPEFLTYFNYEAQQDKSGLPNDRFSAERPEGSISTLTIQRTEQRDSAMYRCASSNADRGEETQYFGPGTRLLVL.

This clonotype showed up just a few times. The J gene is TRBJ1-5, the V gene TRBV20-1, with 7 bases aligning to TRBD1. This CDR3 spans 17 amino acids. Trimming removed 4 bases from V and 2 bases from J; junction bases left unmatched: 14. Germline loops: CDR1 DFQATT, CDR2 SNEGSKA (reference sequence). The CDR3 DNA follows: TGCAGTGCTACCACCCCGGCAGGGGGTAGTGGCAATCAGCCCCAGCATTTT. Translation: CSATTPAGGSGNQPQHF.

The chain carries TRBV21-1 and TRBJ1-5. TRBV21-1 is a pseudogene locus. The CDR3 extends over 16 amino acids. The CDR3 sequence: CASSKFGAGPNQPQHF. In DNA form, the CDR3 reads TGTGCCAGCAGCAAATTCGGTGCAGGGCCAAATCAGCCCCAGCATTTT.

This clonotype was picked up a small number of times. The V and J genes are TRBV20-1 and TRBJ1-5, with unresolved D. The CDR3 totals 14 residues. Germline V CDR1 and CDR2: DFQATT, SNEGSKA (reference sequence). Between the trimmed V and J ends, which lost 6 bases and 3 bases, there was a span of 15 bases. CDR3 region: CSAKAGGTNQPQHF. The CDR3 DNA follows: TGCAGTGCAAAAGCGGGCGGAACCAATCAGCCCCAGCATTTT.

The chain carries TRBV7-9 and TRBJ2-2; TRBD1 might be the D (5 bases). CDR3 length: 15 residues. With 7 bases removed from V and 0 bases from J, the gap between germline ends came to 12 bases. From germline, CDR1 is SEHNR and CDR2 FQNEAQ (reference sequence). The CDR3 DNA reads as TGTGCCAGCACCACAGCAGGGCCGAACACCGGGGAGCTGTTTTTT. Translation: CASTTAGPNTGELFF.

The chain couples TRBV24-1 to TRBJ1-2; D gene unclear. The CDR3 sequence is 14 residues long. Trimming removed 4 bases at V and 7 bases at J, with 15 bases between. Per germline, CDR1 KGHDR and CDR2 SFDVKD. In DNA form, the CDR3 reads TGTGCCACCAGTGACCAGACGCGTAGGGCTGGCTACACCTTC. This translates into CATSDQTRRAGYTF.

V gene TRBV12-3 or TRBV12-4 combines with J gene TRBJ1-5, with D tentatively TRBD1 (5 bases). Between the trimmed V and J ends, which lost 1 base and 3 bases, there was a span of 10 bases. The CDR3 is 15 residues long. CDR3 sequence: CASSLGARDNQPQHF. The CDR3 nucleotides read TGTGCCAGCAGTTTAGGGGCCAGGGACAATCAGCCCCAGCATTTT.

Points on this clonotype: One end of the junction does not line up with germline, which may come from a read error. The J gene is TRBJ1-2, the V gene TRBV7-2, with TRBD1 matching over 9 bases. Looked up from germline, CDR1 is SGHTA and CDR2 is FQGNSA. CDR3 length: 17 amino acids. CDR3 residues: CASSSGTGLGESYGHTF. In nucleotides, the CDR3 is TGTGCCAGCAGCTCTGGGACAGGGCTTGGAGAATCCTATGGCCACACCTTC.

V and J are TRBV7-9 and TRBJ2-3, with TRBD2 matching 9 bases. This CDR3 has 15 amino acids. Trimming removed 4 bases from V and 2 bases from J; junction bases left unmatched: 4. Germline V lookup: CDR1 SEHNR, CDR2 FQNEAQ (reference sequence). CDR3 in DNA: TGTGCCAGCAGCTCGCTAGCGGGATTCACAGATACGCAGTATTTT. Translation gives CASSSLAGFTDTQYF.

This clonotype was seen only a few times. The chain has TRBV7-2 and TRBJ2-7; 14 bases map to TRBD2. V trimming: 1 base; J trimming: 3 bases; junction bases outside the gene matches: 11. This CDR3 has 19 amino acids. The germline V gene encodes CDR1 SGHTA and CDR2 FQGNSA. In DNA form, the CDR3 reads TGTGCCAGCAGCTTAGTGCATTCCGGGACTAGCGGGAGACGCTACGAGCAGTACTTC. This codes for CASSLVHSGTSGRRYEQYF.

V is TRBV19 and J is TRBJ1-5; weak D call: TRBD1 (6 bases). The V gene's germline CDR1 is LNHDA and CDR2 SQIVND (reference sequence). The CDR3 is 16 residues long. V was clipped by 9 bases and J by 0 bases, with 18 bases between them. Written as DNA, the CDR3 is TGTGCCAGCCGGCAGGAGGGGGGTTATAGCAATCAGCCCCAGCATTTT. The encoded protein is CASRQEGGYSNQPQHF.

The chain recombines TRBV11-3 with TRBJ2-5; possibly TRBD1 or TRBD2 for D (5 bases each). The CDR3 loop spans 15 amino acids. Per germline, CDR1 SGHNT and CDR2 YENEEA. V lost 4 bases, J lost 2 bases, and 14 bases lay in between. The CDR3 loop reads CASSSGRNIQETQYF. CDR3 in DNA: TGTGCCAGCAGCTCGGGACGGAACATTCAAGAGACCCAGTACTTC.

This clonotype occurred a few times. The chain couples TRBV7-2 to TRBJ2-2, with D possibly matching TRBD1 (6 bases). The CDR3 extends over 15 amino acids. Germline V gene sequence: CDR1 SGHTA, CDR2 FQGNSA. The V end was cut by 0 bases, the J end by 7 bases, with 12 bases between. CDR3: CASSLAPGVIGELFF. CDR3 nucleotides: TGTGCCAGCAGCTTAGCCCCAGGGGTGATCGGGGAGCTGTTTTTT.

The chain combines TRBV30 with TRBJ2-3; D call uncertain. Deletions cut 2 bases from V and 14 bases from J, with 17 bases between. This CDR3 spans 12 amino acids. Looked up from germline, CDR1 is GTSNPN and CDR2 is SVGIG (reference sequence). The chain's CDR3 is CAWSNGLASRYF. The CDR3 bases are TGTGCCTGGAGTAATGGCCTCGCGTCCCGGTATTTT.

This sequence joins TRBV9 and TRBJ1-6; D uncertain. With 0 bases removed from V and 11 bases from J, the gap between germline ends came to 6 bases. Germline loops: CDR1 SGDLS, CDR2 YYNGEE. CDR3 length: 12 amino acids. The CDR3 sequence: CASSVAEAPLHF. CDR3 coding DNA: TGTGCCAGCAGCGTAGCCGAAGCACCCCTCCACTTT. The full variable domain, its missing parts supplied by reference TRBV9 and TRBJ1-6, is DSGVTQTPKHLITATGQRVTLRCSPRSGDLSVYWYQQSLDQGLQFLIQYYNGEERAKGNILERFSAQQFPDLHSELNLSSLELGDSALYFCASSVAEAPLHFGNGTRLTVT.

This clonotype has a handful of counts. The rearrangement joins TRBV20-1 to TRBJ1-2; a possible D gene is TRBD1 (6 bases). Germline loops: CDR1 DFQATT, CDR2 SNEGSKA (reference sequence). Trimming left V 3 bases short and J 8 bases short, with 13 bases between. CDR3 length: 12 amino acids. CDR3 amino acids: CSARPRGWGYTF. As DNA, the CDR3 is TGCAGTGCTAGGCCGAGGGGGTGGGGCTACACCTTC.

The CDR3 protein is CASSLLSWDRSYEQYF. DNA for the CDR3: TGTGCCAGCAGCCTTCTTTCCTGGGACAGATCCTACGAGCAGTACTTC. The chain links TRBV14 to TRBJ2-7; 7 bases match TRBD1. The CDR3 contains 16 residues. V shed 4 bases and J 1 base; nucleotides not matched to a gene: 10. Germline V gene sequence: CDR1 SGHDN, CDR2 FVKESK.

This clonotype is termed large (0.1 to 1%). This chain uses TRBV18 with TRBJ2-5; D unresolved. With 6 bases removed from V and 2 bases from J, the gap between germline ends came to 10 bases. The CDR3 has 13 amino acids. CDR1 and CDR2 from the germline V gene are KGHSH and LQKENI. DNA of the CDR3: TGTGCCAGCTCGCCGCGGTTACAAGAGACCCAGTACTTC. Protein product: CASSPRLQETQYF.